A selection of T cell receptor beta chains follows, all from one sample in a study of T-cell memory formation after mild COVID-19. From the 5' RACE reads, TCRdb called clonotypes with MiXCR, one entry per CDR3 protein. The table shows roughly 180,000 distinct CDR3 sequences, with less than 20% occurring only once. Sequencing was performed on PBMCs or a T cell subset sorted from them (not recorded which). All receptors derive from a man younger than 30 who had mild COVID-19 (a few samples of this study predate the infection). Cell type and time point are not known. The CDR3 runs from the conserved cysteine through the conserved F or W. Each record gives: CDR3 protein, CDR3 DNA, CDR3 length, J gene, V gene, clone size, D gene. The D gene is left open where the match is weak. Clone size is given for some rows only: seen once, a few or many times, or a class if the clone is expanded.

CDR3: CASSPQDRQYGYTF
DNA: TGCGCCAGCAGCCCCCAGGACAGGCAATATGGCTACACCTTC
length: 14
J: TRBJ1-2
V: TRBV5-1
size: NA
D: TRBD1

CDR3: CASSSSIDTQYF
DNA: TGTGCCAGCAGCTCCTCCATAGATACGCAGTATTTT
length: 12
J: TRBJ2-3
V: TRBV7-9
size: few
D: NA

CDR3: CSARVAGRVGTEAFF
DNA: TGCAGTGCTAGAGTGGCCGGCAGGGTGGGCACTGAAGCTTTCTTT
length: 15
J: TRBJ1-1
V: TRBV20-1
size: NA
D: NA

CDR3: CASSSRAGGGTDTQYF
DNA: TGTGCCAGCAGCTCCCGAGCGGGGGGGGGCACAGATACGCAGTATTTT
length: 16
J: TRBJ2-3
V: TRBV7-2
size: many
D: TRBD2

CDR3: CASSERERNQPQHF
DNA: TGTGCCAGCAGTGAGAGGGAACGCAATCAGCCCCAGCATTTT
length: 14
J: TRBJ1-5
V: TRBV2
size: few
D: NA

CDR3: CASSPSGSRGTEAFF
DNA: TGCGCCAGCAGCCCCTCGGGTTCGAGGGGGACTGAAGCTTTCTTT
length: 15
J: TRBJ1-1
V: TRBV5-1
size: NA
D: NA

CDR3: CASSRSGQETQYF
DNA: TGTGCCAGCTCACGGTCGGGCCAAGAGACCCAGTACTTC
length: 13
J: TRBJ2-5
V: TRBV18
size: NA
D: NA

CDR3: CASSVGTQDYGYTF
DNA: TGTGCCAGCAGCGTAGGCACGCAGGACTATGGCTACACCTTC
length: 14
J: TRBJ1-2
V: TRBV9
size: NA
D: NA

CDR3: CASSWGDYYNEQFF
DNA: TGCGCCAGCAGCTGGGGGGACTATTACAATGAGCAGTTCTTC
length: 14
J: TRBJ2-1
V: TRBV5-1
size: NA
D: TRBD2

CDR3: CASSMAASPIVTQYF
DNA: TGCGCCAGCAGCATGGCAGCTAGCCCCATTGTTACGCAGTATTTT
length: 15
J: TRBJ2-3
V: TRBV5-1
size: few
D: NA

CDR3: CAGTVNAGKETQYF
DNA: TGTGCCGGGACCGTAAACGCCGGTAAAGAGACCCAGTACTTC
length: 14
J: TRBJ2-5
V: TRBV2
size: NA
D: NA

CDR3: CAISEEGGGRQPQHF
DNA: TGTGCCATCAGTGAGGAGGGAGGGGGAAGACAGCCCCAGCATTTT
length: 15
J: TRBJ1-5
V: TRBV10-3
size: few
D: NA

CDR3: CASSDSGSQPQHF
DNA: TGTGCCAGCAGTGACAGCGGGAGTCAGCCCCAGCATTTT
length: 13
J: TRBJ1-5
V: TRBV2
size: NA
D: NA

CDR3: CASSAGGGWSEKLFF
DNA: TGCGCCAGCAGCGCGGGGGGGGGCTGGAGTGAAAAACTGTTTTTT
length: 15
J: TRBJ1-4
V: TRBV4-1
size: few
D: NA

CDR3: CASLGQTGKSGYTF
DNA: TGTGCCAGTCTGGGCCAAACAGGGAAGTCTGGCTACACCTTC
length: 14
J: TRBJ1-2
V: TRBV19
size: NA
D: NA

CDR3: CASSLSGQGNSPLHF
DNA: TGCGCCAGCAGCCTTTCCGGACAGGGAAATTCACCCCTCCACTTT
length: 15
J: TRBJ1-6
V: TRBV4-1
size: NA
D: TRBD1

CDR3: CASRRRADQPQHF
DNA: TGTGCCAGCCGCCGGAGGGCGGATCAGCCCCAGCATTTT
length: 13
J: TRBJ1-5
V: TRBV12-3/TRBV12-4
size: many
D: NA

CDR3: CASSRTGGSYNEQFF
DNA: TGTGCCAGCAGTCGGACAGGGGGCTCCTACAATGAGCAGTTCTTC
length: 15
J: TRBJ2-1
V: TRBV7-2
size: NA
D: TRBD1

CDR3: CASSLGTGDGETQYF
DNA: TGCGCCAGCAGCCTGGGGACAGGGGACGGTGAGACCCAGTACTTC
length: 15
J: TRBJ2-5
V: TRBV4-3
size: NA
D: TRBD1

CDR3: CASSYVDRGGFVVRLYGYTF
DNA: TGTGCCAGCAGTTACGTGGACAGGGGCGGTTTCGTCGTGAGGCTTTATGGCTACACCTTC
length: 20
J: TRBJ1-2
V: TRBV6-5
size: NA
D: TRBD1

CDR3: CASSQNSGTRGQETQYF
DNA: TGTGCCAGCAGCCAGAACTCGGGGACTAGAGGCCAAGAGACCCAGTACTTC
length: 17
J: TRBJ2-5
V: TRBV4-2
size: NA
D: TRBD2

CDR3: CSARGLGGYTF
DNA: TGCAGTGCTAGGGGGTTGGGTGGCTACACCTTC
length: 11
J: TRBJ1-2
V: TRBV20-1
size: NA
D: NA

CDR3: CASSRWGDNEQFF
DNA: TGCGCCAGCAGCCGTTGGGGCGACAATGAGCAGTTCTTC
length: 13
J: TRBJ2-1
V: TRBV5-1
size: NA
D: NA

CDR3: CASSLTNYGYTF
DNA: TGTGCCAGCAGCTTGACAAACTATGGCTACACCTTC
length: 12
J: TRBJ1-2
V: TRBV11-2
size: many
D: NA

CDR3: CASSRGPAGETQYF
DNA: TGCGCCAGCAGCCGGGGACCCGCGGGGGAGACCCAGTACTTC
length: 14
J: TRBJ2-5
V: TRBV5-1
size: NA
D: NA